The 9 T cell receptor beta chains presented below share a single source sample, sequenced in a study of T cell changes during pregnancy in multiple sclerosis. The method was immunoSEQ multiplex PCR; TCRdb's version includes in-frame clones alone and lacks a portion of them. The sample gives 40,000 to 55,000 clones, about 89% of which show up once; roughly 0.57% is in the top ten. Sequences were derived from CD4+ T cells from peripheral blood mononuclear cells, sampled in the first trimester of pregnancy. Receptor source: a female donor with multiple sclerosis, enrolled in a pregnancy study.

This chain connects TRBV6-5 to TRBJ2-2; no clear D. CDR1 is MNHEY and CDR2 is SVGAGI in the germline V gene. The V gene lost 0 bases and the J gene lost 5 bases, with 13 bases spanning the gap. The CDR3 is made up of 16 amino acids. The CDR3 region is CASSYSAIGTTGELFF. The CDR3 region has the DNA TGTGCCAGCAGTTACTCAGCAATTGGTACGACCGGGGAGCTGTTTTTT.

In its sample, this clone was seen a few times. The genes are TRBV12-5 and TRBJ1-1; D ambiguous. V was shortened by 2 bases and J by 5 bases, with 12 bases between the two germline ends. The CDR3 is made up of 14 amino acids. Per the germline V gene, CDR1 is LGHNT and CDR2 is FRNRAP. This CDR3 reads CASGLTAGTTEAFF. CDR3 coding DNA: TGTGCTAGTGGTTTGACAGCCGGAACGACTGAAGCTTTCTTT.

The CDR3 spells CASSQGPTSGPYEQYF. The CDR3 DNA is TGCGCCAGCAGCCAAGGCCCCACTAGCGGTCCCTACGAGCAGTACTTC. The rearrangement joins TRBV4-1 to TRBJ2-7; 8 nucleotides agree with TRBD2. CDR1 and CDR2 (germline): MGHRA, YSYEKL. Trimming removed 1 base from V and 2 bases from J; junction bases left unmatched: 7. The CDR3 sequence is 16 residues long.

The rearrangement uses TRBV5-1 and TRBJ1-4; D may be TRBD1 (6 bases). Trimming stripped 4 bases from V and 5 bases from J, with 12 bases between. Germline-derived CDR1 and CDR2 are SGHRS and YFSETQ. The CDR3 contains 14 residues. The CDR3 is CASSGGAGNEKLFF. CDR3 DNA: TGCGCCAGCAGCGGGGGGGCAGGGAATGAAAAACTGTTTTTT.

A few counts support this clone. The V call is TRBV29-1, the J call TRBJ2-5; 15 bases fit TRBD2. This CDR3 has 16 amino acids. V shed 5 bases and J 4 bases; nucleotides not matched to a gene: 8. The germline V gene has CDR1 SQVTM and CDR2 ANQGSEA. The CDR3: CSVTPAGLAGGETQYF. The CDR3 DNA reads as TGCAGCGTTACACCCGCGGGACTAGCGGGAGGAGAGACCCAGTACTTC.

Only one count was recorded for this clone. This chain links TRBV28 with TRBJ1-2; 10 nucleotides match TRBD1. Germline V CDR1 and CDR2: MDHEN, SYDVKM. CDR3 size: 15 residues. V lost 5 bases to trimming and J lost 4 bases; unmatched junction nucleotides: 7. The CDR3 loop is CASSTGTGVFYGYTF. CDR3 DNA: TGTGCCAGCAGTACCGGGACAGGGGTTTTCTATGGCTACACCTTC.

The CDR3 protein is CASSFEGQGPYEQYF. The CDR3 nucleotides read TGTGCCAGCAGTTTCGAGGGACAGGGGCCCTACGAGCAGTACTTC. The V gene is TRBV27, the J gene TRBJ2-7; 10 bases are a match to TRBD1. Germline V gene data show CDR1 as MNHEY and CDR2 as SMNVEV (reference sequence). V lost 3 bases, J lost 2 bases, and 4 bases stayed unmatched. CDR3 length: 15 residues.

The CDR3 here is CASRGTGQSPLHF. The CDR3 coding sequence is TGTGCCAGCAGGGGGACAGGGCAATCACCCCTCCACTTT. V and J are TRBV6-6 and TRBJ1-6; 9 positions match TRBD1. V shed 6 bases, J shed 10 bases, and the junction held 4 bases outside the gene matches. Germline-derived CDR1 and CDR2 are MNHNY and SVGAGI (reference sequence). This CDR3 is 13 amino acids long.

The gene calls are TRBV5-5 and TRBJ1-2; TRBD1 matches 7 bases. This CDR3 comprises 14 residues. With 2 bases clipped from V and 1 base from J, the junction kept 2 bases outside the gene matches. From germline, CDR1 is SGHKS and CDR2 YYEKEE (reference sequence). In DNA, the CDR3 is TGTGCCAGCAGCTTAGACAGGGTTAACTATGGCTACACCTTC. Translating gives CASSLDRVNYGYTF.